This TCR beta chain was sequenced during a study of shared clonotypes between healthy human individuals. Overall study findings and caveats: Rarefaction gave evidence that sorted-subset sequencing remained incomplete despite large depth. Enrolling few donors narrowed the genetic and exposure-history diversity that was represented.

Trimming left V 1 base short and J 3 bases short, with 7 bases between. This CDR3 contains 13 residues. Germline lookup yields CDR1 LGHNA and CDR2 YSLEER. A note on this clone: Its target is not known.

The table came from immunoSEQ multiplex PCR; TCRdb's copy has only in-frame clones and leaves some out. The sample consists of fewer than 850,000 clones, less than 95% of them appearing once. The chain couples TRBV4-3 to TRBJ2-7; no reliable D call. Sequenced material: memory CD8+ T cells from PBMCs. The subset denotes: CD45RO+ cells pooled with CCR7-negative TemRA cells. The origin of this receptor is a man younger than 35 in good health. Some clones in this sample may be carry-over from other donors' samples. CDR3 bases: TGCGCCAGCAGCCAAGGGAGATTCTACGAGCAGTACTTC. This gives the protein CASSQGRFYEQYF.